Below are 30 T cell receptor beta chains sequenced from a single sample in a study of human T cells and chemical hapten exposure (dated by TCRdb to 2020 to 2023). The sample's time point label, decoded: patch test 2, 6 weeks after DPC sensitization. The treatment or condition label on this specimen signifies: therapeutic diphenylcyclopropenone sensitization with weekly scalp DPC. Receptor libraries were prepared by RACE. Sequenced using a NextSeq 500. TCRdb handled the public reads itself, with Q25 trimming in fastp and clone calling in MiXCR, and kept productive beta chains. All rows with the same CDR3 protein become a single entry with the most common DNA and genes. For this sample the table gives around 69,000 distinct CDR3 sequences, of which 7.5% to 9.5% were detected only once. The ten largest clonotypes hold roughly 3% of the sample. The material sequenced was whole blood, taken in connection with sensitization to the hapten diphenylcyclopropenone (DPC). These TCRs come from a woman aged 50 to 60 with alopecia areata. Some clones in this sample may be carry-over from other donors' samples.

This clonotype was counted a few times. This chain joins TRBV6-4 and TRBJ2-7; D gene unclear. Trimming took 2 bases from V and 1 from J, leaving 12 bases between them. The CDR3 is made up of 15 amino acids. From germline, CDR1 is MRHNA and CDR2 SNTAGT. The DNA for the CDR3 is TGTGCCAGCAGTGACCGGCGCGGAGTGTCCTACGAGCAGTACTTC. Translation gives CASSDRRGVSYEQYF.

This clonotype was detected many times. The chain uses TRBV18 and TRBJ1-1; D unclear. V was trimmed by 5 bases and J by 5 bases, leaving 9 bases between them. Per the germline V gene, CDR1 is KGHSH and CDR2 is LQKENI. This CDR3 is 12 amino acids long. For the CDR3, the DNA is TGTGCCAGCTCATCTCTGGGGACTGAAGCTTTCTTT. Translated, it gives CASSSLGTEAFF.

The J gene is TRBJ1-1, the V gene TRBV6-1; D gene ambiguous. Germline CDR1 is MNHNS and CDR2 is SASEGT. There are 15 residues in the CDR3. V lost 7 bases and J lost 2, with 17 bases in between. In DNA form, the CDR3 reads TGTGCCAGCAAGAGGGCTCCTAGGGTTAACACTGAAGCTTTCTTT. Its protein product is CASKRAPRVNTEAFF.

This clonotype occurred a few times. The CDR3 DNA reads TGCGCCAGCATCGATCAACCCGCGGTTGGCGCAGATACGCAGTATTTT. It codes for CASIDQPAVGADTQYF. The chain employs TRBV5-1 and TRBJ2-3; D remains unclear. Germline V gene lookup returns CDR1 SGHRS and CDR2 YFSETQ. This CDR3 region has 16 residues. Trimming took 6 bases from V and 4 from J, leaving 21 bases between them.

There are many counts of this clonotype. This chain joins TRBV27 and TRBJ1-1; D may be TRBD1 (5 bases). The V end was cut by 6 bases, the J end by 4 bases, with 9 bases between. CDR1 and CDR2 (germline): MNHEY, SMNVEV (reference sequence). The CDR3 contains 12 residues. CDR3 amino acids: CASSQGSTEAFF. The CDR3 nucleotides are TGTGCCAGCAGCCAGGGAAGCACTGAAGCTTTCTTT.

The chain couples TRBV20-1 to TRBJ2-7; 7 bases match TRBD2. The CDR3 loop spans 13 amino acids. Germline V gene sequence: CDR1 DFQATT, CDR2 SNEGSKA (reference sequence). Trimming removed 5 bases from V and 1 base from J; junction bases left unmatched: 5. The CDR3 DNA follows: TGCAGTGCTGGGGGAGGGACTTCCTACGAGCAGTACTTC. Translated, it gives CSAGGGTSYEQYF.

This clonotype was observed many times. The chain joins TRBV9 to TRBJ1-2, with unresolved D. Trimming shortened V by 6 bases and J by 5 bases, and 11 bases separated the two germline ends. Germline values: CDR1 SGDLS, CDR2 YYNGEE. There are 12 residues in the CDR3. This CDR3 reads CASKSSTYGYTF. Here the CDR3 DNA reads TGTGCCAGCAAGTCCTCCACGTATGGCTACACCTTC.

The table lists this clonotype with many counts. V usage is TRBV29-1 and J usage is TRBJ2-7, with D possibly TRBD1 on 6 matching bases. V shed 6 bases and J shed 1 base, with 19 bases lying between them. CDR1 and CDR2 from the germline V gene are SQVTM and ANQGSEA. The CDR3 length is 15 residues. DNA of the CDR3: TGCAGCGTGTCAGGGGTTTCGACATATTCCTACGAGCAGTACTTC. Translated, it gives CSVSGVSTYSYEQYF.

This sequence joins TRBV19 and TRBJ2-2; the D is unclear. Germline V gene lookup returns CDR1 LNHDA and CDR2 SQIVND (reference sequence). The CDR3 sequence is 14 residues long. Trimming pared 3 bases from V and 4 bases from J, leaving 9 bases between. The CDR3 DNA reads as TGTGCCAGTAGTATTGGTGGCGGCACCGGGGAGCTGTTTTTT. As protein: CASSIGGGTGELFF. Filled out from reference TRBV19 and TRBJ2-2, the complete variable domain reads DGGITQSPKYLFRKEGQNVTLSCEQNLNHDAMYWYRQDPGQGLRLIYYSQIVNDFQKGDIAEGYSVSREKKESFPLTVTSAQKNPTAFYLCASSIGGGTGELFFGEGSRLTVL.

The J gene is TRBJ2-3, the V gene TRBV23-1; the D gene is possibly TRBD2 (5 bases). TRBV23-1 is an ORF for which the function is uncertain. The length of the CDR3 is 13 residues. Trimming removed 10 bases at V and 3 bases at J, with 14 bases between. Here the CDR3 DNA reads TGCGCCATCCTACCGGGGAGTACAGATACGCAGTATTTT. This codes for CAILPGSTDTQYF.

The table lists this clonotype with many counts. The chain has TRBV7-9 and TRBJ2-1, with TRBD2 as a possible D gene (6 bases). CDR3 size: 12 residues. The V end was cut by 1 base, the J end by 10 bases, with 8 bases between. Germline V gene data show CDR1 as SEHNR and CDR2 as FQNEAQ (reference sequence). CDR3 DNA: TGTGCCAGCAGCTTAGGGGCGGGGGAGCAGTTCTTC. It yields the protein CASSLGAGEQFF. The variable domain in full, with the rest retrieved from reference TRBV7-9 and TRBJ2-1, is DTGVSQNPRHKITKRGQNVTFRCDPISEHNRLYWYRQTLGQGPEFLTYFQNEAQLEKSRLLSDRFSAERPKGSFSTLEIQRTEQGDSAMYLCASSLGAGEQFFGPGTRLTVL.

The chain links TRBV20-1 to TRBJ2-1, with 15 bases matching TRBD2. CDR1 and CDR2 from the germline V gene are DFQATT and SNEGSKA (reference sequence). Trimming removed 1 base from V and 5 bases from J; junction bases left unmatched: 6. The CDR3 consists of 17 residues. The CDR3 protein is CSARGGLAGGLNNEQFF. In nucleotides, the CDR3 is TGCAGTGCTAGAGGGGGACTAGCGGGAGGTTTGAACAATGAGCAGTTCTTC.

V is TRBV29-1 and J is TRBJ2-7; the match to TRBD2 covers 8 bases. The CDR3 covers 12 residues. CDR1 and CDR2 (germline): SQVTM, ANQGSEA. The junction had 7 bases not matched to a gene; V was cut back by 6 bases and J by 6 bases. CDR3 sequence (DNA): TGCAGCGTCGAACCCGGGGGGGGCGAGCAGTACTTC. Translating it yields CSVEPGGGEQYF.

The rearrangement links TRBV12-3 or TRBV12-4 to TRBJ1-1; no clear D. The germline V and J ends were trimmed by 5 bases and 7 bases, with 11 bases remaining between them. The CDR3 spans 12 residues. Here the CDR3 DNA reads TGTGCCAGCAGTCCCGGGAGTTTTGAAGCTTTCTTT. As protein: CASSPGSFEAFF.

As for this clonotype: One end of the junction is discordant with germline, which a read error may explain. This chain uses TRBV5-1 with TRBJ2-3; D is tentatively TRBD1 or TRBD2 (5 bases each). The germline gives CDR1 SGHRS, CDR2 YFSETQ. The CDR3 sequence is 15 residues long. The chain's CDR3 is CASSSTQRGTDTHYF. CDR3 nucleotide sequence: TGCGCCAGCAGCTCCACTCAGAGGGGCACAGATACGCATTATTTT.

This chain joins TRBV29-1 and TRBJ2-3; 10 nucleotides line up with TRBD1. The germline V gene encodes CDR1 SQVTM and CDR2 ANQGSEA. V trimming: 1 base; J trimming: 1 base; junction bases outside the gene matches: 2. The CDR3 runs 15 residues. The CDR3 is CSVEGTGGGTDTQYF. The CDR3 bases are TGCAGCGTTGAAGGGACAGGGGGTGGCACAGATACGCAGTATTTT.

The sample holds a few counts of this clonotype. The gene calls are TRBV7-2 and TRBJ2-6; D ambiguous. CDR1 is SGHTA and CDR2 is FQGNSA in the germline V gene. Trimming left V 2 bases short and J 1 base short, with 12 bases between. This CDR3 has 17 amino acids. CDR3 DNA sequence: TGTGCCAGCAGCTTAATTTCTTGGTCGTCTGGGGCCAACGTCCTGACTTTC. As protein: CASSLISWSSGANVLTF.

The chain carries TRBV29-1 and TRBJ2-7, with 8 bases aligning to TRBD1. V lost 6 bases and J lost 4; bases outside the gene matches: 5. This CDR3 contains 12 residues. Per germline, CDR1 SQVTM and CDR2 ANQGSEA. The CDR3 reads CSVRQGTYEQYF. The CDR3 nucleotides read TGCAGCGTCCGACAGGGGACATACGAGCAGTACTTC.

In this sample, this clonotype turned up a few times. The chain couples TRBV20-1 to TRBJ1-1; the D gene is possibly TRBD1 (6 bases). The CDR3 is 13 amino acids. V was cut by 2 bases and J by 11 bases, with 18 bases left in between. The germline gives CDR1 DFQATT, CDR2 SNEGSKA (reference sequence). The CDR3 spells CSARNRVKLMAFF. The CDR3 bases are TGCAGTGCTAGAAACAGGGTTAAACTCATGGCTTTCTTT.

This clonotype has more than one count but fewer than ten. The chain employs TRBV5-1 and TRBJ2-1; D unresolved. Trimming shortened V by 4 bases and J by 8 bases, and 13 bases separated the two germline ends. Looked up from germline, CDR1 is SGHRS and CDR2 is YFSETQ. This CDR3 region has 13 residues. Here the CDR3 DNA reads TGCGCCAGCAGCGACGGCCTGGAGTATGAGCAGTTCTTC. It specifies CASSDGLEYEQFF.

The V call is TRBV7-2, the J call TRBJ2-1; D may be TRBD1 or TRBD2 (5 bases each). V was trimmed by 6 bases and J by 5 bases, leaving 14 bases between them. Germline-derived CDR1 and CDR2 are SGHTA and FQGNSA. The CDR3 length is 14 residues. The CDR3 protein is CASSLSMGDNEQFF. The CDR3 DNA reads TGTGCCAGCAGTCTCTCCATGGGGGACAATGAGCAGTTCTTC.

At least ten counts were recorded for this clonotype. This rearrangement joins TRBV3-1 to TRBJ2-7, with 7 bases matching TRBD1. This CDR3 has 13 amino acids. Per the germline V gene, CDR1 is LGHDT and CDR2 is YNNKEL (reference sequence). Trimming cost V 4 bases and J 6 bases; bases outside gene matches: 6. The CDR3 DNA reads TGTGCCAGCAGCCCGGGGACAGTTCCCGAGCAGTACTTC. Protein: CASSPGTVPEQYF.

This clonotype was recorded at least ten times. The J gene is TRBJ1-5, the V gene TRBV6-2 or TRBV6-3; tentative D call: TRBD1 (6 bases). This CDR3 has 14 residues. The V gene lost 6 bases and the J gene lost 4 bases, with 13 bases spanning the gap. Germline V gene sequence: CDR1 MNHEY, CDR2 SVGEGT. CDR3 in amino acids: CASRATGRNQPQHF. CDR3 in DNA: TGTGCCAGCAGGGCGACAGGAAGGAATCAGCCCCAGCATTTT.

On this clonotype itself: One end of the junction fails to match germline, which may point to a read error. The chain uses TRBV7-2 and TRBJ2-4; D perhaps matches TRBD1 (5 bases). Germline loops: CDR1 SGHTA, CDR2 FQGNSA. The CDR3 is 13 amino acids. Here the CDR3 reads CASSLGQRNIEYF. CDR3 nucleotides: TGTGCCAGCAGCTTAGGACAGCGAAACATTGAGTACTTC.

J is TRBJ2-7 and V is TRBV20-1; 11 bases are shared with TRBD2. Germline CDR1 DFQATT, CDR2 SNEGSKA (reference sequence). The ends lost 2 bases at V and 6 bases at J; junction bases unmatched: 3. The CDR3 contains 13 residues. The CDR3 bases are TGCAGTGCTAGACCTAGCGGGAGGATCGAGCAGTACTTC. Encoded protein: CSARPSGRIEQYF.

This clonotype has a handful of counts. The chain joins TRBV6-4 to TRBJ2-3, with 12 bases aligning to TRBD1. CDR3 length: 15 amino acids. Germline lookup yields CDR1 MRHNA and CDR2 SNTAGT. The J segment lost 6 bases and the V segment lost 4 bases, leaving 5 bases of the junction unmatched. CDR3 protein: CASSAGTGGMDTQYF. The CDR3 nucleotides are TGTGCCAGCAGTGCAGGGACAGGGGGCATGGATACGCAGTATTTT.

This clonotype has more than one count but fewer than ten. The gene calls are TRBV6-5 and TRBJ1-2; D call uncertain. V was cut by 5 bases and J by 2 bases, with 12 bases left in between. The germline gives CDR1 MNHEY, CDR2 SVGAGI. The CDR3 totals 14 residues. CDR3 residues: CASSPRGRNYGYTF. CDR3 nucleotides: TGTGCCAGCAGTCCCCGTGGGAGGAACTATGGCTACACCTTC.

At least ten counts were recorded for this clonotype. The rearrangement joins TRBV9 to TRBJ2-7; tentatively, D is TRBD1 or TRBD2 (5 bases each). Germline V gene lookup returns CDR1 SGDLS and CDR2 YYNGEE. This CDR3 is 15 amino acids long. V was trimmed by 3 bases and J by 4 bases, leaving 17 bases between them. The CDR3 spells CASSAQGTGIYEQYF. In DNA, the CDR3 is TGTGCCAGCAGCGCCCAAGGGACGGGGATTTACGAGCAGTACTTC.

The gene calls are TRBV9 and TRBJ2-7; unclear D gene. This CDR3 has 16 residues. Germline CDR1 and CDR2: SGDLS and YYNGEE. Trimming took 0 bases from V and 2 from J, leaving 15 bases between them. DNA of the CDR3: TGTGCCAGCAGCGTAGGGCCGGATGTTAGAGCCTACGAGCAGTACTTC. Protein sequence: CASSVGPDVRAYEQYF.

This clonotype came up many times. The CDR3, as DNA: TGTGCCAGCAGTTACTCGATATTGAGGGGTTACAATGAGCAGTTCTTC. Translating it yields CASSYSILRGYNEQFF. The V call is TRBV6-2 or TRBV6-3, the J call TRBJ2-1; D is possibly TRBD1 or TRBD2 (5 bases each). V was shortened by 0 bases and J by 4 bases, with 13 bases between the two germline ends. Germline V gene sequence: CDR1 MNHEY, CDR2 SVGEGT. The CDR3 has 16 amino acids.